What follows are 27 T cell receptor beta chains derived from one specimen sequenced in a study of T cell responses to AZD1222 COVID-19 vaccine. Sequenced by immunoSEQ multiplex PCR; TCRdb stores in-frame clones only, minus some. The profile shows around 110,000 clones, 75% to 90% of them singletons. The specimen was peripheral blood, collected on day 0 of AZD1222 vaccination. These receptors originate from an adult in good health.

This chain joins TRBV6-6 and TRBJ2-5, with D possibly TRBD1 on 5 matching bases. The CDR3 has 12 residues. Trimming stripped 6 bases from V and 3 bases from J, with 8 bases between. Looked up from germline, CDR1 is MNHNY and CDR2 is SVGAGI (reference sequence). As DNA, the CDR3 is TGTGCCAGCAGACAGGTCGAAGAGACCCAGTACTTC. Its translation: CASRQVEETQYF.

The rearrangement joins TRBV30 to TRBJ1-3; no definite D call. The CDR3 is made up of 13 amino acids. The ends were cut back, 2 bases at V and 0 bases at J, with 5 bases in the middle. Germline loops: CDR1 GTSNPN, CDR2 SVGIG (reference sequence). The CDR3 protein is CAWSRSSGNTIYF. The CDR3 coding sequence is TGTGCCTGGAGTCGGTCCTCTGGAAACACCATATATTTT.

The chain uses TRBV5-5 and TRBJ1-1, with D hard to call. The germline gives CDR1 SGHKS, CDR2 YYEKEE (reference sequence). The V gene lost 4 bases and the J gene lost 1 base, with 17 bases spanning the gap. This CDR3 region has 16 residues. CDR3 bases: TGTGCCAGCAGCCCCAGCCCGGGGTTAAGGAACACTGAAGCTTTCTTT. Amino acid sequence: CASSPSPGLRNTEAFF.

The gene calls are TRBV10-3 and TRBJ1-2; D gene ambiguous. The germline V and J ends were trimmed by 3 bases and 4 bases, with 15 bases remaining between them. The germline CDR1 and CDR2 sequences are ENHRY and SYGVKD. This CDR3 comprises 15 residues. The DNA of the CDR3 is TGTGCCATCAGTGACCCCACAGCTTTAAGCTATGGCTACACCTTC. Its protein is CAISDPTALSYGYTF.

This clone was counted once. The CDR3 nucleotides are TGTGCCTGGAGAGCAGCGGGACACACCATATATTTT. This sequence encodes CAWRAAGHTIYF. This rearrangement joins TRBV30 to TRBJ1-3, with D perhaps matching TRBD1 (5 bases). V was trimmed by 3 bases and J by 8 bases, leaving 11 bases between them. Germline V gene sequence: CDR1 GTSNPN, CDR2 SVGIG (reference sequence). The CDR3 covers 12 residues.

This clone was observed a single time. This chain connects TRBV18 to TRBJ2-2; D not resolved. V shed 3 bases and J shed 4 bases, with 12 bases lying between them. The CDR3 has 15 amino acids. CDR1 is KGHSH and CDR2 is LQKENI in the germline V gene. The CDR3 loop reads CASSPSSGPTGELFF. In DNA form, the CDR3 reads TGTGCCAGCTCACCGTCGAGTGGCCCCACCGGGGAGCTGTTTTTT. Drawing the rest from reference TRBV18 and TRBJ2-2, the complete variable domain is NAGVMQNPRHLVRRRGQEARLRCSPMKGHSHVYWYRQLPEEGLKFMVYLQKENIIDESGMPKERFSAEFPKEGPSILRIQQVVRGDSAAYFCASSPSSGPTGELFFGEGSRLTVL.

The rearrangement joins TRBV28 to TRBJ1-2, with 9 bases that match TRBD1. The length of the CDR3 is 15 residues. Trimming at V came to 4 bases and at J to 4 bases, leaving 7 bases not matched to a gene. Germline V gene sequence: CDR1 MDHEN, CDR2 SYDVKM. CDR3 nucleotide sequence: TGTGCCAGCAGTTCCGGCGGGACAGGGACCTATGGCTACACCTTC. This encodes CASSSGGTGTYGYTF.

This chain connects TRBV2 to TRBJ2-7; D is possibly TRBD1 (6 bases). V dropped 10 bases and J dropped 0 bases, with 16 bases sitting between them. CDR3 length: 14 residues. Germline assignment: CDR1 SNHLY and CDR2 FYNNEI. The CDR3 nucleotides are TGTGCCAAAACGACCGGGACACGCTCCTACGAGCAGTACTTC. Amino acids: CAKTTGTRSYEQYF.

This clone has only one observation. V and J are TRBV7-2 and TRBJ2-7; D assignment may be TRBD1 or TRBD2 (5 bases each). CDR1 is SGHTA, CDR2 FQGNSA, per germline. V lost 1 base and J 5 bases, leaving 21 bases between the germline ends. The CDR3 consists of 17 residues. In DNA, the CDR3 is TGTGCCAGCAGCTTAGTACGGCCGGGTAGGGACCCCCACGAGCAGTACTTC. Translating gives CASSLVRPGRDPHEQYF. Complete variable domain (other parts from reference TRBV7-2 and TRBJ2-7): GAGVSQSPSNKVTEKGKDVELRCDPISGHTALYWYRQSLGQGLEFLIYFQGNSAPDKSGLPSDRFSAERTGGSVSTLTIQRTQQEDSAVYLCASSLVRPGRDPHEQYFGPGTRLTVT.

This clone was counted once. The chain combines TRBV7-9 with TRBJ2-7; D is undetermined. From germline, CDR1 is SEHNR and CDR2 FQNEAQ (reference sequence). Between the trimmed V and J ends, which lost 5 bases and 3 bases, there was a span of 11 bases. The length of the CDR3 is 13 residues. The CDR3 DNA reads TGTGCCAGCAGCCCCAGGACCCACTACGAGCAGTACTTC. Amino acid sequence: CASSPRTHYEQYF.

The rearrangement joins TRBV3-1 (or the pseudogene TRBV3-2) to TRBJ1-1; D possibly corresponds to TRBD1 (6 bases). Per germline, CDR1 LGHDT and CDR2 YNNKEL (reference sequence). The CDR3 spans 13 residues. V shed 8 bases and J shed 3 bases, with 13 bases lying between them. The CDR3 sequence is CASGSAGDTEAFF. The CDR3, as DNA: TGTGCCAGCGGGAGTGCAGGGGACACTGAAGCTTTCTTT.

This chain links TRBV12-3 or TRBV12-4 with TRBJ1-2; D gene unclear. The CDR3 covers 11 residues. Trimming shortened V by 6 bases and J by 1 base, and 3 bases separated the two germline ends. The DNA of the CDR3 is TGTGCCAGCAGGAGTAACTATGGCTACACCTTC. Amino acids: CASRSNYGYTF.

The chain is built from TRBV18 and TRBJ1-1; D gene unclear. V was pared by 6 bases and J by 7 bases, with 12 bases between. Germline loops: CDR1 KGHSH, CDR2 LQKENI. The CDR3 length is 12 residues. CDR3 amino acids: CASSPHGVEAFF. The CDR3 bases are TGTGCCAGCTCGCCCCATGGTGTTGAAGCTTTCTTT.

The V call is TRBV28, the J call TRBJ1-2; 8 nucleotides line up with TRBD1. V gave up 4 bases and J gave up 2 bases; unmatched junction bases: 15. CDR3 length equals 18 residues. Germline V lookup: CDR1 MDHEN, CDR2 SYDVKM. CDR3 bases: TGTGCCAGCAGTTCGTCGTTGGACAGGGCGGCAGGGAACTATGGCTACACCTTC. It encodes CASSSSLDRAAGNYGYTF.

This chain uses TRBV27 with TRBJ2-7; tentatively, D is TRBD1 (5 bases). This CDR3 region has 15 residues. CDR1 is MNHEY and CDR2 is SMNVEV in the germline V gene (reference sequence). V lost 8 bases and J lost 2, with 19 bases in between. This CDR3 reads CASSKAAGLTYEQYF. The CDR3 region has the DNA TGTGCCAGCTCCAAAGCCGCAGGGCTAACCTACGAGCAGTACTTC.

The chain recombines TRBV5-5 with TRBJ1-2, with TRBD1 as a possible D gene (5 bases). V was shortened by 0 bases and J by 8 bases, with 14 bases between the two germline ends. The CDR3 has 14 amino acids. CDR1 SGHKS and CDR2 YYEKEE come from the germline V gene (reference sequence). The CDR3 nucleotides read TGTGCCAGCAGCTTGGGGTCAGGGACCGGCGGCTACACCTTC. Protein product: CASSLGSGTGGYTF.

The chain links TRBV10-3 to TRBJ2-1; 14 bases align to TRBD2. The J segment lost 4 bases and the V segment lost 3 bases, leaving 5 bases of the junction unmatched. Germline assignment: CDR1 ENHRY and CDR2 SYGVKD. The CDR3 is 17 amino acids. The CDR3 loop reads CAISETRLAGGYNEQFF. The CDR3 coding sequence is TGTGCCATCAGTGAAACCCGACTAGCGGGAGGGTACAATGAGCAGTTCTTC.

The rearrangement links TRBV28 to TRBJ2-5, with 14 bases lining up with TRBD2. Germline trimming cut 4 bases from V and 5 bases from J; bases unmatched to any gene: 18. CDR1 and CDR2 (germline): MDHEN, SYDVKM. This CDR3 has 20 amino acids. The CDR3 sequence is CASSSRGTSGSWAPGETQYF. The CDR3 DNA is TGTGCCAGCAGTTCCCGCGGGACTAGCGGGAGCTGGGCACCGGGGGAGACCCAGTACTTC.

The V call is TRBV10-2, the J call TRBJ2-7; maybe TRBD2 (6 bases). CDR1 WSHSY and CDR2 SAAADI come from the germline V gene. The V and J ends lost 7 bases and 7 bases respectively, with 14 bases between them. The CDR3 is made up of 12 amino acids. CDR3 in DNA: TGCGCCAGCATGGGGGACTCGAGGGAGCAGTACTTC. Translating it yields CASMGDSREQYF.

This chain uses TRBV2 with TRBJ1-6, with a weak D call TRBD1 (5 bases). The CDR3 covers 13 residues. V lost 2 bases and J lost 6, with 5 bases in between. Germline V CDR1 and CDR2: SNHLY, FYNNEI. The CDR3 DNA sequence: TGTGCCAGCAGTGAACAGGGTAATTCACCCCTCCACTTT. This encodes CASSEQGNSPLHF.

The chain employs TRBV7-3 and TRBJ2-3; 14 positions agree with TRBD2. With 5 bases clipped from V and 6 bases from J, the junction kept 4 bases outside the gene matches. The CDR3 totals 15 residues. Germline lookup yields CDR1 SGHTA and CDR2 FQGTGA. CDR3 coding DNA: TGTGCCAGCAGCCCACGACTAGCGGGGGGGGATACGCAGTATTTT. The encoded protein is CASSPRLAGGDTQYF.

This clone has a handful of counts. This sequence joins TRBV9 and TRBJ2-1, with a tentative D call TRBD1 (6 bases). The V end lost 2 bases, the J end lost 7 bases, and 19 bases lay between the germline ends. CDR3 length equals 16 residues. The germline V gene encodes CDR1 SGDLS and CDR2 YYNGEE. The CDR3: CASSVPGAGAWNEQFF. The CDR3 region has the DNA TGTGCCAGCAGCGTCCCGGGCGCAGGGGCATGGAATGAGCAGTTCTTC.

The gene calls are TRBV2 and TRBJ2-3; D perhaps matches TRBD2 (6 bases). V lost 4 bases, J lost 4 bases, and 12 bases lay in between. The germline gives CDR1 SNHLY, CDR2 FYNNEI. The CDR3 totals 14 residues. CDR3 DNA sequence: TGTGCCAGCAGTGCCCCTAGCGATGCAGATACGCAGTATTTT. The encoded protein is CASSAPSDADTQYF.

On this clone: A junction boundary mismatches the germline segment, possibly from a read error. The J gene is TRBJ2-2, the V gene TRBV24-1, with TRBD1 identical over 7 bases. Germline loops: CDR1 KGHDR, CDR2 SFDVKD. This CDR3 spans 15 amino acids. Here the CDR3 DNA reads TGTGCCACCAGTGCTTTGACAGGGCTCTCCGGGGAGCTGTTTTTT. Its protein is CATSALTGLSGELFF.

This clone was seen once. The chain has TRBV6-5 and TRBJ2-7, with 7 bases matching TRBD1. V trimming: 6 bases; J trimming: 6 bases; junction bases outside the gene matches: 14. Per the germline V gene, CDR1 is MNHEY and CDR2 is SVGAGI. The CDR3 loop spans 15 amino acids. The CDR3 sequence is CASRPLSTGAIEQYF. The CDR3 DNA reads as TGTGCCAGCAGGCCCTTGTCTACAGGGGCCATCGAGCAGTACTTC.

The chain couples TRBV28 to TRBJ2-2, with 8 bases that match TRBD2. The CDR3 length is 15 residues. V dropped 3 bases and J dropped 3; count of bases not matched to a gene: 3. Per the germline V gene, CDR1 is MDHEN and CDR2 is SYDVKM. CDR3 in amino acids: CASSLVLADTGELFF. The CDR3 nucleotides are TGTGCCAGCAGTTTGGTACTAGCGGACACCGGGGAGCTGTTTTTT.

The chain recombines TRBV4-1 with TRBJ2-7; D not certain. V was cut by 1 base and J by 1 base, with 8 bases left in between. There are 14 residues in the CDR3. CDR1 is MGHRA and CDR2 is YSYEKL in the germline V gene. CDR3 protein: CASSQVGISYEQYF. The CDR3 nucleotides read TGCGCCAGCAGCCAAGTGGGCATTTCCTACGAGCAGTACTTC.